The entry below describes one T cell receptor beta chain. No antigen is known for it. The data derive from a study of cytomegalovirus exposure and HLA in healthy donors. Study-level background: Genotyping of 400 or so donors showed that roughly 80% belonged to the Caucasian-associated ancestry cluster.

Primers for the PCR totalled 60 Vbeta and 13 Jbeta. Profiled with immunoSEQ multiplex PCR; TCRdb holds only in-frame clones, not every one. Here the sample spans 210,000 or so clones, over 75% being singletons. J gave up 0 bases and V 4 bases, and 2 bases lay outside the gene matches. The CDR3 runs to 17 residues. The germline gives CDR1 WSHSY, CDR2 SAAADI. Study findings and constraints: Links to common viral pathogens appeared, in a later analysis, for several of the most significant clusters. Earlier analysis yielded a pattern in which most TCR beta V segments were productive about 87% or about 30% of the time. In vitro testing confirmed a few CMV-associated chains as specific for CMV antigens.

The sample was PBMCs. This TCR was sampled from a boy aged 5 to 17 in good health and CMV-seronegative. V usage is TRBV10-2 and J usage is TRBJ2-6; the match to TRBD2 covers 11 bases. CDR3 protein: CASSGGTSGSGANVLTF. The CDR3 bases are TGCGCCAGCAGTGGCGGGACTAGCGGCTCTGGGGCCAACGTCCTGACTTTC.